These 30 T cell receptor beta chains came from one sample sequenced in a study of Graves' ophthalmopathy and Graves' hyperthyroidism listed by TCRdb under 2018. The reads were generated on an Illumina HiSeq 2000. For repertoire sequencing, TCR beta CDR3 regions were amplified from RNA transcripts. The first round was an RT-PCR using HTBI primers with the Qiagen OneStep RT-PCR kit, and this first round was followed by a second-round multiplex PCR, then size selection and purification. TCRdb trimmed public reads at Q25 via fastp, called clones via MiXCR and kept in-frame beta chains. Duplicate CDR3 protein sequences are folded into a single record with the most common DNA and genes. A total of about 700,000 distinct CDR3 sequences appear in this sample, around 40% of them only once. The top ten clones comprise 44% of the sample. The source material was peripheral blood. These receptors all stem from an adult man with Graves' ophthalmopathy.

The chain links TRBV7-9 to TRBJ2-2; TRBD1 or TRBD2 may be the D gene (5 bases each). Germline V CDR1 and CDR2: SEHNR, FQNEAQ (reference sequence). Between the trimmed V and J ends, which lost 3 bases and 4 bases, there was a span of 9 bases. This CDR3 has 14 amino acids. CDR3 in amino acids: CASSLAGTTGELFF. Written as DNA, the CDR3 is TGTGCCAGCAGCTTGGCCGGGACCACCGGGGAGCTGTTTTTT.

CDR3 sequence reads: CASSPWGVEETQYF. The CDR3 DNA is TGTGCCAGCAGTCCTTGGGGGGTGGAAGAGACCCAGTACTTC. This chain connects TRBV6-6 to TRBJ2-5; D perhaps matches TRBD2 (6 bases). Per germline, CDR1 MNHNY and CDR2 SVGAGI (reference sequence). The germline V and J ends were trimmed by 5 bases and 3 bases, with 13 bases remaining between them. CDR3 length: 14 residues.

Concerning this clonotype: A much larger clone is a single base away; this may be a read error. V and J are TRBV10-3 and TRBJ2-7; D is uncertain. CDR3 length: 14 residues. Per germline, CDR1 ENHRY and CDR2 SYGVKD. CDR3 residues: CAISEVTVSYEQHF. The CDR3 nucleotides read TGTGCCATCAGTGAAGTGACGGTATCCTACGAGCAGCACTTC.

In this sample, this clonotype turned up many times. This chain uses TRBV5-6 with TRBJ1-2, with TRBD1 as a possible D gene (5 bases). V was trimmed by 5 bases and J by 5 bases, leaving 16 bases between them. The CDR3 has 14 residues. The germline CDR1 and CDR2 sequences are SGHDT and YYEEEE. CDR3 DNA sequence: TGTGCCAGCAGTTCCCGGACGGGACGTTATGGCTACACCTTC. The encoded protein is CASSSRTGRYGYTF.

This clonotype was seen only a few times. The CDR3 DNA sequence: TGCAGTGCTACCGGACATGGTACCCTCTACGAGCAGTACTTC. It codes for CSATGHGTLYEQYF. The chain carries TRBV20-1 and TRBJ2-7; maybe TRBD1 (5 bases). Trimming removed 4 bases at V and 3 bases at J, with 16 bases between. There are 14 residues in the CDR3. CDR1 DFQATT and CDR2 SNEGSKA come from the germline V gene (reference sequence).

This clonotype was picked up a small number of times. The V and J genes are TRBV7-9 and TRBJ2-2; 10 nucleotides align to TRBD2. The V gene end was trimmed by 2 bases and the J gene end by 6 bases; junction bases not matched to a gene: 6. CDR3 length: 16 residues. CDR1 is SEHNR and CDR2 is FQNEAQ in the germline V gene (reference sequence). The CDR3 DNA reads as TGTGCCAGCAGCTTATCTCAGCGGGGGGGCGCCGGGGAGCTGTTTTTT. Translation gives CASSLSQRGGAGELFF.

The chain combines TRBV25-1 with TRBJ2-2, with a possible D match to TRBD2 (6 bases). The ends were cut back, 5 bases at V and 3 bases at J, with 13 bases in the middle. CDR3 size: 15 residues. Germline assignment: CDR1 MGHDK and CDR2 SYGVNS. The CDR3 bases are TGTGCCAGCAGTTCCCCTAGCGTCGACACCGGGGAGCTGTTTTTT. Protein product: CASSSPSVDTGELFF.

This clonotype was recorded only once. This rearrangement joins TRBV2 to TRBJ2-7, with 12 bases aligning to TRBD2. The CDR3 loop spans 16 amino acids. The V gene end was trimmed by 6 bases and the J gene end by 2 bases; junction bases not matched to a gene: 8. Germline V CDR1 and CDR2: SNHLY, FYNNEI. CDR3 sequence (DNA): TGTGCCAGCAGACCCCGGACTAGCGGGGCAGCCTACGAGCAGTACTTC. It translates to CASRPRTSGAAYEQYF.

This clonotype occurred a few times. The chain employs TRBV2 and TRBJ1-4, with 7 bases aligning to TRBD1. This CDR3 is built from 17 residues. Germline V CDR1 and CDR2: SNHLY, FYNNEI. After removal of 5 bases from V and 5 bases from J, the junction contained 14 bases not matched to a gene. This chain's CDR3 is CASSFITGEAQNEKLFF. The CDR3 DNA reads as TGTGCCAGCAGTTTCATTACAGGGGAAGCCCAGAATGAAAAACTGTTTTTT.

CDR3 DNA sequence: TGTGCCATCGCACCGGGGCAGGGTAACCAAGAGACCCAGTACTTC. This gives the protein CAIAPGQGNQETQYF. The rearrangement joins TRBV10-3 to TRBJ2-7; D could derive from TRBD1 or TRBD2 (5 bases each). The end of the DNA is better explained by TRBJ2-5, so the J call may be wrong. Germline CDR1 and CDR2: ENHRY and SYGVKD. The CDR3 length is 15 residues.

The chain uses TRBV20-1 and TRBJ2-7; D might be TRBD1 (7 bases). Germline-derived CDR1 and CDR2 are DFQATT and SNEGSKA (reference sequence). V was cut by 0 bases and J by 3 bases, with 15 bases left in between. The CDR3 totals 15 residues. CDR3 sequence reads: CSARDVRQGLYEQYF. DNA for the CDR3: TGCAGTGCTAGAGATGTAAGACAGGGACTCTACGAGCAGTACTTC.

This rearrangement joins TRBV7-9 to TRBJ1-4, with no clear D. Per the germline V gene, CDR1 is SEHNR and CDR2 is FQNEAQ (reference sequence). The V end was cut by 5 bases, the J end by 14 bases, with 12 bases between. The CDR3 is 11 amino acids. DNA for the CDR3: TGTGCCAGCAGCGGACCGGGATCGCTGTTTTTT. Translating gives CASSGPGSLFF.

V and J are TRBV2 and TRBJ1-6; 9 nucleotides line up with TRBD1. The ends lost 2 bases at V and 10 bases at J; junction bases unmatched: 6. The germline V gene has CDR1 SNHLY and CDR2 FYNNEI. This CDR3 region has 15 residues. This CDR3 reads CASSEWDRVISPLHF. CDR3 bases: TGTGCCAGCAGTGAATGGGACAGGGTAATCTCACCCCTCCACTTT.

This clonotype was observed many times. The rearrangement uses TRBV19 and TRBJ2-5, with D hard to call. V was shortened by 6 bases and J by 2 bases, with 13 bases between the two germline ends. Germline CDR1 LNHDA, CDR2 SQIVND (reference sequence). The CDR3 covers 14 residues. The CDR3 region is CASRANPRQETQYF. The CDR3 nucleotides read TGTGCCAGTAGGGCTAACCCAAGACAAGAGACCCAGTACTTC.

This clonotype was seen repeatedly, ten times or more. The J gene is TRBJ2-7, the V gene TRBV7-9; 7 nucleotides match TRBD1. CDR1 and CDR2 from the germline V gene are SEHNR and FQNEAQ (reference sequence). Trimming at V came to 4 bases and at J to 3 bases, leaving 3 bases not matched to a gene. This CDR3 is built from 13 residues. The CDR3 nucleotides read TGTGCCAGCAGCTCGGACAGGATCTACGAGCAGTACTTC. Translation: CASSSDRIYEQYF.

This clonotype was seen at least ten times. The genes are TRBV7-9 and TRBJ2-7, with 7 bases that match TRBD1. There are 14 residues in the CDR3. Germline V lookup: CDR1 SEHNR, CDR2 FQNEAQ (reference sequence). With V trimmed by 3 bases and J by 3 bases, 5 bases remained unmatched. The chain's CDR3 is CASSFRQGYYEQYF. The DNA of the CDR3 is TGTGCCAGCAGCTTCAGACAGGGCTACTACGAGCAGTACTTC.

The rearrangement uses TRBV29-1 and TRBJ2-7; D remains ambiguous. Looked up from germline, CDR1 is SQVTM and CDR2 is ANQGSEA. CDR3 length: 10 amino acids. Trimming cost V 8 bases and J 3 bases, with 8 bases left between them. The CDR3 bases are TGCAGCTCTGGCAGCTACGAGCAGTACTTC. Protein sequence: CSSGSYEQYF.

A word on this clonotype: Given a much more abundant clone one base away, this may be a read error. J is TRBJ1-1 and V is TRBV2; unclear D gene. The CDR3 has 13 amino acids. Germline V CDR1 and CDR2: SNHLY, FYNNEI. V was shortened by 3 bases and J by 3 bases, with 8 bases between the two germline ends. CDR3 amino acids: CASSDGRDTEAFF. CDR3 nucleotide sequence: TGTGCCAGCAGTGATGGACGGGACACTGAAGCTTTCTTT.

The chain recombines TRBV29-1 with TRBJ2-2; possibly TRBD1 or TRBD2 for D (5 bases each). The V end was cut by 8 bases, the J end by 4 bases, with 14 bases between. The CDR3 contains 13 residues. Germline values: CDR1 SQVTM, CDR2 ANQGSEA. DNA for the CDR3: TGCAGCTTGAACGAGGGGAGCACCGGGGAGCTGTTTTTT. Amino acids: CSLNEGSTGELFF.

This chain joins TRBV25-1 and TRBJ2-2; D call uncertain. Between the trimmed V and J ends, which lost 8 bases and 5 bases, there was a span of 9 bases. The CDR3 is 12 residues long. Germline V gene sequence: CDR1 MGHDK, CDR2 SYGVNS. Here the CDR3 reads CASLVTTGELFF. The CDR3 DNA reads TGTGCCAGCTTAGTGACGACCGGGGAGCTGTTTTTT.

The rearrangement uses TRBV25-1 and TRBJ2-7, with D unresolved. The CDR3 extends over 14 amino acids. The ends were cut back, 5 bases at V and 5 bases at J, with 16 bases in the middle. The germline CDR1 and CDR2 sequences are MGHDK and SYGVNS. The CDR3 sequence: CASSSPYAAHEQYF. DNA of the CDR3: TGTGCCAGCAGTTCCCCTTATGCGGCCCACGAGCAGTACTTC.

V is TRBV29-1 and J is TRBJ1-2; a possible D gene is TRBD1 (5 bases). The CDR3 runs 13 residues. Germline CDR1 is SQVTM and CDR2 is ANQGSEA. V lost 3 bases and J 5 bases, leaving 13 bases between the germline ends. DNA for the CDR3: TGCAGCGTTGAGAGACAGCCCTCTTATGGCTACACCTTC. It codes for CSVERQPSYGYTF.

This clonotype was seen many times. The CDR3 DNA reads TGTGCCAGCAGCACCACGATTGGTCTCTCTGGAAACACCATATATTTT. Translated: CASSTTIGLSGNTIYF. V usage is TRBV9 and J usage is TRBJ1-3; D is undetermined. Germline CDR1 reads SGDLS; CDR2 reads YYNGEE. The CDR3 extends over 16 amino acids. Trimming removed 4 bases at V and 0 bases at J, with 14 bases between. Filled out from reference TRBV9 and TRBJ1-3, the complete variable domain reads DSGVTQTPKHLITATGQRVTLRCSPRSGDLSVYWYQQSLDQGLQFLIQYYNGEERAKGNILERFSAQQFPDLHSELNLSSLELGDSALYFCASSTTIGLSGNTIYFGEGSWLTVV.

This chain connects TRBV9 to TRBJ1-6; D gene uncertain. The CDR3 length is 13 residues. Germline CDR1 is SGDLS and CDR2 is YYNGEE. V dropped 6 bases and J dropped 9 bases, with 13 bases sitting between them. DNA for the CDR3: TGTGCCAGCACCTTAACAGCACCTTCACCCCTCCACTTT. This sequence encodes CASTLTAPSPLHF.

The CDR3 DNA follows: TGTGCCAGTAGTCAGCAGGGAGGGAATTCACCCCTCCACTTT. This codes for CASSQQGGNSPLHF. The V call is TRBV19, the J call TRBJ1-6; a possible D gene is TRBD1 (5 bases). CDR3 length: 14 residues. V was clipped by 5 bases and J by 7 bases, with 12 bases between them. Germline CDR1 is LNHDA and CDR2 is SQIVND (reference sequence).

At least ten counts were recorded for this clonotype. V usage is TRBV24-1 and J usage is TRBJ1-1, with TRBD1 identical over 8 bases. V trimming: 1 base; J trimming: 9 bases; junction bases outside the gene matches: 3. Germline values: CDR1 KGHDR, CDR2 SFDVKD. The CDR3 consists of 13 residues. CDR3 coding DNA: TGTGCCACCAGTGATTTCAGGACAGGGAAAGCTTTCTTT. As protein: CATSDFRTGKAFF.

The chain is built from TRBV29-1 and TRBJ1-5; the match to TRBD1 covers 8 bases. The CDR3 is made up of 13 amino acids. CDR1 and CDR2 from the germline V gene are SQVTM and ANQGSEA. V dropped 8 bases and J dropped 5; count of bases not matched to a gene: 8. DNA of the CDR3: TGCAGCCGTGGACAGGGAAGGGATCAGCCCCAGCATTTT. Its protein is CSRGQGRDQPQHF. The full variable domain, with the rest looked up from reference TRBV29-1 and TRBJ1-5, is SAVISQKPSRDICQRGTSLTIQCQVDSQVTMMFWYRQQPGQSLTLIATANQGSEATYESGFVIDKFPISRPNLTFSTLTVSNMSPEDSSIYLCSRGQGRDQPQHFGDGTRLSIL.

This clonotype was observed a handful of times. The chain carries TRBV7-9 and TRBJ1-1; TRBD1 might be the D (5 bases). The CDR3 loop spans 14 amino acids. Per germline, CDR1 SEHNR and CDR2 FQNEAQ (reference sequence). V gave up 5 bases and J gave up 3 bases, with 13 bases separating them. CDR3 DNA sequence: TGTGCCAGCAGCCCGACAGCCCTTTACACTGAAGCTTTCTTT. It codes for CASSPTALYTEAFF.

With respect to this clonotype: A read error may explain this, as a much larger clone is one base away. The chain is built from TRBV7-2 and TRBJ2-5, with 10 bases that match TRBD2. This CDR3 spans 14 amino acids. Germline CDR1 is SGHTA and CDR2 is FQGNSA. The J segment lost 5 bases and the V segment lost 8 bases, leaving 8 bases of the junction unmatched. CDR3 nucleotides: TGTGCCAGCGGCTCAGCGGGGGGGCGGGAGACCCAGTACTTC. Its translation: CASGSAGGRETQYF.

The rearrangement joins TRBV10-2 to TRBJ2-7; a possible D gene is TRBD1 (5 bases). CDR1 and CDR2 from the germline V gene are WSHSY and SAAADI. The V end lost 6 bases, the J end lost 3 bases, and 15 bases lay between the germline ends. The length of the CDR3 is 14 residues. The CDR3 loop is CASSRSGPVYEQYF. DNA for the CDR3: TGCGCCAGCAGCAGATCAGGGCCGGTCTACGAGCAGTACTTC.